Below, 10 T cell receptor beta chains from the same sample are listed, as sequenced in a study of T-cell memory formation after mild COVID-19. TCRdb used MiXCR to reprocess the 5' RACE reads, holding one entry per CDR3 protein. The sample lists 300,000 to 400,000 distinct CDR3 sequences, around 27% seen once, with approximately 13% in the top ten. Sequencing was done on a sample of PBMCs or a T cell subset sorted from them (not recorded which). The receptors stem from an adult woman who had mild COVID-19 (a few samples of this study predate the infection). Cell type and time point are not known.

This clonotype was seen a handful of times. The rearrangement uses TRBV3-1 and TRBJ2-1; 8 bases are shared with TRBD1. Trimming cost V 0 bases and J 4 bases; bases outside gene matches: 2. Germline V gene sequence: CDR1 LGHDT, CDR2 YNNKEL (reference sequence). This CDR3 is built from 15 residues. The CDR3 sequence: CASSQEGQEYNEQFF. The CDR3 DNA reads as TGTGCCAGCAGCCAAGAGGGACAGGAATACAATGAGCAGTTCTTC.

This chain links TRBV2 with TRBJ2-1, with D hard to call. CDR3 length equals 15 residues. The V end was cut by 4 bases, the J end by 0 bases, with 10 bases between. Germline CDR1 is SNHLY and CDR2 is FYNNEI. CDR3 sequence (DNA): TGTGCCAGCAGTGGCTGGCGACCCTCCTACAATGAGCAGTTCTTC. Protein sequence: CASSGWRPSYNEQFF. Looking up the rest from reference TRBV2 and TRBJ2-1 gives the full variable domain: EPEVTQTPSHQVTQMGQEVILRCVPISNHLYFYWYRQILGQKVEFLVSFYNNEISEKSEIFDDQFSVERPDGSNFTLKIRSTKLEDSAMYFCASSGWRPSYNEQFFGPGTRLTVL.

In its sample, this clonotype was seen a few times. The chain carries TRBV20-1 and TRBJ1-1, with 9 bases aligning to TRBD1. After removal of 6 bases from V and 4 bases from J, the junction contained 9 bases not matched to a gene. The CDR3 is made up of 14 amino acids. The germline gives CDR1 DFQATT, CDR2 SNEGSKA (reference sequence). The CDR3 loop reads CSANRGLIGTEAFF. For the CDR3, the DNA is TGCAGTGCCAACAGGGGGCTAATCGGCACTGAAGCTTTCTTT.

In this sample, this clonotype turned up a few times. The chain joins TRBV24-1 to TRBJ2-7, with TRBD2 identical over 10 bases. This CDR3 is 14 amino acids long. The V and J ends lost 11 bases and 3 bases, in that order; junction bases with no gene match: 9. The germline V gene encodes CDR1 KGHDR and CDR2 SFDVKD. The CDR3 region is CAILPASGSYEQYF. The CDR3 nucleotides read TGTGCCATCCTCCCCGCTAGCGGGAGCTACGAGCAGTACTTC.

This clonotype was observed a handful of times. The rearrangement links TRBV3-1 to TRBJ1-2; D gene unclear. The germline V and J ends were trimmed by 4 bases and 6 bases, with 12 bases remaining between them. The germline CDR1 and CDR2 sequences are LGHDT and YNNKEL (reference sequence). The CDR3 has 13 amino acids. The CDR3 sequence is CASSPPYWDGYTF. The CDR3 DNA reads TGTGCCAGCAGCCCGCCATATTGGGATGGCTACACCTTC.

The rearrangement joins TRBV24-1 to TRBJ2-1; 8 nucleotides align to TRBD2. V lost 5 bases and J lost 7; bases outside the gene matches: 15. Per the germline V gene, CDR1 is KGHDR and CDR2 is SFDVKD. This CDR3 has 17 residues. The CDR3 is CATSADRAGESGNEQFF. CDR3 bases: TGTGCCACCAGTGCCGACCGAGCGGGAGAGTCGGGAAATGAGCAGTTCTTC.

The chain combines TRBV3-1 with TRBJ2-7; D is unresolved. V lost 8 bases, J lost 0 bases, and 11 bases lay in between. The germline gives CDR1 LGHDT, CDR2 YNNKEL (reference sequence). The CDR3 is made up of 13 amino acids. The CDR3 bases are TGTGCCAGCCGAAACGCTGCCTCCTACGAGCAGTACTTC. Its protein product is CASRNAASYEQYF.

Only a few counts were recorded for this clonotype. The V and J genes are TRBV4-2 and TRBJ2-7, with 7 bases lining up with TRBD1. V gave up 1 base and J gave up 2 bases; unmatched junction bases: 11. Germline CDR1 and CDR2: LGHNA and YNFKEQ. The CDR3 totals 17 residues. The CDR3 is CASSQVTTGTLPYEQYF. CDR3 nucleotide sequence: TGTGCCAGCAGCCAAGTCACGACAGGGACCCTTCCCTACGAGCAGTACTTC.

This rearrangement joins TRBV5-1 to TRBJ2-1, with D possibly TRBD2 on 6 matching bases. This CDR3 spans 15 amino acids. Trimming pared 5 bases from V and 4 bases from J, leaving 16 bases between. The germline V gene has CDR1 SGHRS and CDR2 YFSETQ. The CDR3 region has the DNA TGCGCCAGCAGTCGTTCGCGGGGTGGGTACAATGAGCAGTTCTTC. Encoded protein: CASSRSRGGYNEQFF. Complete variable domain (other parts from reference TRBV5-1 and TRBJ2-1): KAGVTQTPRYLIKTRGQQVTLSCSPISGHRSVSWYQQTPGQGLQFLFEYFSETQRNKGNFPGRFSGRQFSNSRSEMNVSTLELGDSALYLCASSRSRGGYNEQFFGPGTRLTVL.

This clonotype has only one observation. V is TRBV5-1 and J is TRBJ1-1, with no clear D. The CDR3 is 14 amino acids. The germline V and J ends were trimmed by 5 bases and 1 base, with 12 bases remaining between them. The germline gives CDR1 SGHRS, CDR2 YFSETQ. CDR3 nucleotides: TGCGCCAGCAGGTCGGGTAACTGGAACACTGAAGCTTTCTTT. Translating gives CASRSGNWNTEAFF.